Listed below are T cell receptor beta chains from one sample, sequenced in a study of CD8 T cells in Susac syndrome. TCRdb processed the immunoSEQ multiplex PCR reads anew with MiXCR; each CDR3 protein has one entry. The sample holds about 300,000 distinct CDR3 sequences, approximately 90% seen once. What was sequenced was CD8+ T cells from PBMCs. Receptors were obtained from a human donor with multiple sclerosis. Each CDR3 is given with its conserved first and last residue. D genes are given only for firm matches. Some rows mark clone size as missing; the rest say once, few, many or name a class of expanded clone.

D: -; V: TRBV19; size: -; J: TRBJ1-5; DNA: TGTGCCAGTAGAAAACTCATCGGGACACCTGAAGGTCCCCAGCATTTT; CDR3: CASRKLIGTPEGPQHF
D: TRBD1; V: TRBV27; size: -; J: TRBJ2-7; DNA: TGTGCCAGCAGAGGGACAGGGGGCCACGAGCAGTACTTC; CDR3: CASRGTGGHEQYF
D: -; V: TRBV11-3; size: -; J: TRBJ2-7; DNA: TGTGCCAGCAGCGGCCCCGTACGTCCCTACGAGCAGTACTTC; CDR3: CASSGPVRPYEQYF
D: -; V: TRBV4-2; size: -; J: TRBJ1-5; DNA: TGTGCCAGCAGCCAAGAGGGGGGGTTGAGCAATCAGCCCCAGCATTTT; CDR3: CASSQEGGLSNQPQHF
D: TRBD2; V: TRBV3-1; size: -; J: TRBJ2-1; DNA: TGTGCCAGCAGCCAGCACCCGGGACTAGACTCCTACAATGAGCAGTTCTTC; CDR3: CASSQHPGLDSYNEQFF
D: -; V: TRBV30; size: -; J: TRBJ1-5; DNA: TGTGCCTGGAGTGCTTGGGACAATCAGCCCCAGCATTTT; CDR3: CAWSAWDNQPQHF
D: -; V: TRBV6-5; size: -; J: TRBJ1-3; DNA: TGTGCCAGCAGCTGGACAAGCTCTGGAAACACCATATATTTT; CDR3: CASSWTSSGNTIYF
D: -; V: TRBV27; size: -; J: TRBJ2-5; DNA: TGTGCCAGCAGTTTATTAGGAGGGGCGGAGACCCAGTACTTC; CDR3: CASSLLGGAETQYF
D: TRBD2; V: TRBV9; size: once; J: TRBJ2-7; DNA: TGTGCCAGCGGGAGGGCCTACGAGCAGTACTTC; CDR3: CASGRAYEQYF
D: -; V: TRBV25-1; size: -; J: TRBJ2-7; DNA: TGTGCCAGCAGTGAATACGAGGGGTTACCCTACGAGCAGTACTTC; CDR3: CASSEYEGLPYEQYF
D: TRBD2; V: TRBV5-1; size: -; J: TRBJ2-2; DNA: TGCGCCAGCAGCTTGGTCGGCGGGAGGGCCTCGAACACCGGGGAGCTGTTTTTT; CDR3: CASSLVGGRASNTGELFF
D: -; V: TRBV28; size: -; J: TRBJ2-5; DNA: TGTGCCAGCGCTCCTCTCCCCCTTGGAGGAATCGCAGAGACCCAGTACTTC; CDR3: CASAPLPLGGIAETQYF
D: TRBD2; V: TRBV7-6; size: once; J: TRBJ2-1; DNA: TGTGCCAGCAGCGCTCTAGCGGGGTTACCCAATGAGCAGTTCTTC; CDR3: CASSALAGLPNEQFF
D: TRBD1; V: TRBV11-3; size: -; J: TRBJ2-3; DNA: TGTGCCAGCAGCTATGGGACAGGGGGGTCAGATACGCAGTATTTT; CDR3: CASSYGTGGSDTQYF
D: -; V: TRBV19; size: -; J: TRBJ1-4; DNA: TGTGCCAGTAGTATGGGCGGCTTTAATGAAAAACTGTTTTTT; CDR3: CASSMGGFNEKLFF
D: -; V: TRBV11-2; size: -; J: TRBJ1-3; DNA: TGTGCCAGCAGCCCCGACGGAGGAAACACCATATATTTT; CDR3: CASSPDGGNTIYF
D: -; V: TRBV19; size: -; J: TRBJ2-3; DNA: TGTGCCAGTAGTACCCTTTCGGAGCAGTATTTT; CDR3: CASSTLSEQYF
D: -; V: TRBV29-1; size: -; J: TRBJ1-5; DNA: TGCAGCGTCGCCCGGGGAATCAATCAGCCCCAGCATTTT; CDR3: CSVARGINQPQHF
D: -; V: TRBV14; size: -; J: TRBJ1-1; DNA: TGTGCCAGCAGCCGGGACCGATACACTGAAGCTTTCTTT; CDR3: CASSRDRYTEAFF
D: -; V: TRBV18; size: -; J: TRBJ1-2; DNA: TGTGCCAGCTCACCCCCGGAGGGGTGGGACGGCTACACCTTC; CDR3: CASSPPEGWDGYTF
D: TRBD1; V: TRBV2; size: -; J: TRBJ1-2; DNA: TGTGCCAGCAGTGAAGCGCTTCAGGGGGGCTATGGCTACACCTTC; CDR3: CASSEALQGGYGYTF
D: TRBD2; V: TRBV13; size: -; J: TRBJ2-1; DNA: TGTGCCAGCAGGAAAGAAGGAGACGGACTAGCGTCCAATGAGCAGTTCTTC; CDR3: CASRKEGDGLASNEQFF
D: -; V: TRBV7-2; size: -; J: TRBJ2-5; DNA: TGTGCCAGCAGCCTCTCCCCCACACTAGATTGGAAAGAGACCCAGTACTTC; CDR3: CASSLSPTLDWKETQYF
D: -; V: TRBV28; size: -; J: TRBJ1-5; DNA: TGTGCCAGCAGTCTTAGACAGGCGTCAGGCAATCAGCCCCAGCATTTT; CDR3: CASSLRQASGNQPQHF
D: -; V: TRBV4-2; size: -; J: TRBJ2-1; DNA: TGTGCCAGCAGCCAAGATATCAATGAGCAGTTCTTC; CDR3: CASSQDINEQFF
D: TRBD1; V: TRBV6-5; size: -; J: TRBJ1-3; DNA: TGTGCCAGCAGTTTGACAGGGGACTCTGGAAACACCATATATTTT; CDR3: CASSLTGDSGNTIYF
D: -; V: TRBV5-6; size: -; J: TRBJ1-1; DNA: TGTGCCAGCAGCTTGAGAACGGGTTATACAGACACTGAAGCTTTCTTT; CDR3: CASSLRTGYTDTEAFF
D: -; V: TRBV4-3; size: once; J: TRBJ1-2; DNA: TGCGCCAGCAGCCAAGATTGGTCAGATAACTATGGCTACACCTTC; CDR3: CASSQDWSDNYGYTF
D: TRBD1; V: TRBV7-9; size: -; J: TRBJ2-3; DNA: TGTGCCAGCAGGGGGACAGTCTCACCTACTAGCACAGATACGCAGTATTTT; CDR3: CASRGTVSPTSTDTQYF
D: -; V: TRBV27; size: -; J: TRBJ1-5; DNA: TGTGCCAGCAGCCTGAATTGGGGTCCTGATCAGCCCCAGCATTTT; CDR3: CASSLNWGPDQPQHF
D: TRBD2; V: TRBV20-1; size: -; J: TRBJ2-3; DNA: TGCAGTGCTCCACTAGCGGGGTTCGCAGATACGCAGTATTTT; CDR3: CSAPLAGFADTQYF
D: -; V: TRBV25-1; size: -; J: TRBJ2-3; DNA: TGTGCCAGCAGGACTCCAGATACGCAGTATTTT; CDR3: CASRTPDTQYF
D: -; V: TRBV13; size: -; J: TRBJ2-3; DNA: TGTGCCAGCAGCTTACTCTACACAGATACGCAGTATTTT; CDR3: CASSLLYTDTQYF
D: TRBD2; V: TRBV19; size: -; J: TRBJ2-1; DNA: TGTGCCAGTAGTCCAGGACTAGCGGGGTATGAGCAGTTCTTC; CDR3: CASSPGLAGYEQFF
D: -; V: TRBV4-1; size: -; J: TRBJ1-2; DNA: TGCGCCAGCAGCCAAGATAGTAGCAGAACTAACTATGGCTACACCTTC; CDR3: CASSQDSSRTNYGYTF
D: TRBD2; V: TRBV4-3; size: -; J: TRBJ2-7; DNA: TGCGCCAGCAGCCAAGATCGACTAGCTGACGAGCAGTACTTC; CDR3: CASSQDRLADEQYF
D: TRBD1; V: TRBV3-1; size: -; J: TRBJ2-3; DNA: TGTGCCAGCAGCCAAGAAGCCGGGACAGGGAGCACAGATACGCAGTATTTT; CDR3: CASSQEAGTGSTDTQYF
D: -; V: TRBV6-4; size: -; J: TRBJ2-2; DNA: TGTGCCAGCAGTGACAGGGAAGGTGGCGGGGAGCTGTTTTTT; CDR3: CASSDREGGGELFF
D: -; V: TRBV7-2; size: -; J: TRBJ2-1; DNA: TGTGCCAGCAGCTCGTCTACCGGGACTAATGAGCAGTTCTTC; CDR3: CASSSSTGTNEQFF
D: TRBD1; V: TRBV7-2; size: -; J: TRBJ2-2; DNA: TGTGCCAGCAGCTTAGAAGGGGGACAGCCCGCCGGGGAGCTGTTTTTT; CDR3: CASSLEGGQPAGELFF
D: -; V: TRBV28; size: -; J: TRBJ2-2; DNA: TGTGCCAGCTACGGACGGGGTCCGAACACCGGGGAGCTGTTTTTT; CDR3: CASYGRGPNTGELFF
D: -; V: TRBV28; size: few; J: TRBJ1-1; DNA: TGTGCCAGCAGTTTGATCGGGAACACTGAAGCTTTCTTT; CDR3: CASSLIGNTEAFF
D: TRBD2; V: TRBV20-1; size: -; J: TRBJ2-1; DNA: TGCAGTGCTAGTCCGGTGGCTAGCGGAAATGAGCAGTTCTTC; CDR3: CSASPVASGNEQFF